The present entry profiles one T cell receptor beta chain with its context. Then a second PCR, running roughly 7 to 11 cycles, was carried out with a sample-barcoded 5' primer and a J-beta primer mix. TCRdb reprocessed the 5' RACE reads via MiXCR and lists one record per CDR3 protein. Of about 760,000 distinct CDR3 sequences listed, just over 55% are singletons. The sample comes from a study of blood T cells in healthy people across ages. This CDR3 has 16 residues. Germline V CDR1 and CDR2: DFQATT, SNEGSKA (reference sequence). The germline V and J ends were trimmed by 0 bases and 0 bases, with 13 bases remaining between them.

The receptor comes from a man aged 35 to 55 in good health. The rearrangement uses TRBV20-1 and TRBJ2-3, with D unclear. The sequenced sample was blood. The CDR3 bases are TGCAGTGCTAGAGATCGGGTCTCCTCTAGCACAGATACGCAGTATTTT. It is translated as CSARDRVSSSTDTQYF.